This entry lists 6 T cell receptor beta chains sequenced from one sample in a study of neoadjuvant anti-PD-1 for oral cavity cancer. Sequenced by immunoSEQ multiplex PCR; TCRdb stores in-frame clones only, minus some. The table has about 61,000 clones, 70% to 85% seen once; the top ten hold around 2.6%. This specimen was PBMCs, taken before nivolumab (anti-PD-1) treatment. Receptor source: a person aged 35 to 85 with oral cavity squamous cell carcinoma.

The chain couples TRBV5-1 to TRBJ2-2; 10 bases match TRBD2. The junction had 5 bases not matched to a gene; V was cut back by 5 bases and J by 7 bases. There are 14 residues in the CDR3. CDR1 is SGHRS, CDR2 YFSETQ, per germline. The CDR3 DNA follows: TGCGCCAGCAGAGGACTAGCGGTTTACGGGGAGCTGTTTTTT. Protein: CASRGLAVYGELFF.

The gene calls are TRBV6-6 and TRBJ2-7, with TRBD1 matching 8 bases. J gave up 0 bases and V 4 bases, and 5 bases lay outside the gene matches. Germline V gives CDR1 MNHNY, CDR2 SVGAGI (reference sequence). The CDR3 consists of 15 residues. The CDR3 protein is CASSSRGQGSYEQYF. CDR3 nucleotides: TGTGCCAGCAGTTCAAGAGGACAGGGCTCCTACGAGCAGTACTTC.

J is TRBJ1-1 and V is TRBV9; D may be TRBD1 (6 bases). V lost 0 bases and J 5 bases, leaving 8 bases between the germline ends. CDR1 and CDR2 from the germline V gene are SGDLS and YYNGEE. The CDR3 loop spans 13 amino acids. CDR3 region: CASSVAQGTEAFF. CDR3 DNA sequence: TGTGCCAGCAGCGTAGCTCAGGGGACTGAAGCTTTCTTT. The entire variable domain, with the rest obtained from reference TRBV9 and TRBJ1-1, is as follows: DSGVTQTPKHLITATGQRVTLRCSPRSGDLSVYWYQQSLDQGLQFLIQYYNGEERAKGNILERFSAQQFPDLHSELNLSSLELGDSALYFCASSVAQGTEAFFGQGTRLTVV.

V gene TRBV27 combines with J gene TRBJ2-3; D ambiguous. This CDR3 region has 13 residues. V was shortened by 3 bases and J by 6 bases, with 10 bases between the two germline ends. The V gene's germline CDR1 is MNHEY and CDR2 SMNVEV (reference sequence). DNA for the CDR3: TGTGCCAGCAGTTTCTACAAAGGGGATACGCAGTATTTT. This translates into CASSFYKGDTQYF.

The J gene is TRBJ1-2, the V gene TRBV7-9; D is unresolved. CDR1 SEHNR and CDR2 FQNEAQ come from the germline V gene (reference sequence). Trimming stripped 1 base from V and 4 bases from J, with 13 bases between. The CDR3 covers 15 residues. This CDR3 reads CASSLEVLSRYGYTF. Written as DNA, the CDR3 is TGTGCCAGCAGCTTAGAGGTCCTTTCCCGCTATGGCTACACCTTC.

The chain has TRBV18 and TRBJ2-3; 9 nucleotides agree with TRBD1. The CDR3 has 16 amino acids. The junction had 12 bases not matched to a gene; V was cut back by 3 bases and J by 8 bases. Germline V gene data show CDR1 as KGHSH and CDR2 as LQKENI. The chain's CDR3 is CASSPLGQGGTGTQYF. In DNA form, the CDR3 reads TGTGCCAGCTCACCTCTGGGACAGGGAGGAACGGGTACGCAGTATTTT.